The sample holds a few counts of the clone carrying this T cell receptor (beta chain). V shed 0 bases and J shed 6 bases, with 12 bases lying between them. Germline assignment: CDR1 SGHRS and CDR2 YFSETQ. The length of the CDR3 is 15 residues. This specimen belongs to a study of T-cell reconstitution after alpha-beta-depleted transplantation in children. The authors prepared the TCRbeta library with unique molecular identifiers. TCRdb re-called the PCR reads with MiXCR, one entry per CDR3 protein. The data hold fewer than 550,000 distinct CDR3 sequences, with roughly a tenth observed a single time. The source of this sequence is a child aged 2-15 years with inherited bone marrow failure, due to receive a stem cell transplant. The specimen was PBMCs, collected before TCRalphabeta/CD19-depleted stem cell transplant. This chain uses TRBV5-1 with TRBJ1-4, with D perhaps TRBD1 (6 bases). The CDR3 nucleotides are TGCGCCAGCAGCTTGGCCCGACAGGATTATGAAAAACTGTTTTTT. It translates to CASSLARQDYEKLFF.